This is a list of T cell receptor beta chains from one sample in a study of shared clonotypes between healthy human individuals. Assay: immunoSEQ multiplex PCR; the TCRdb copy retains only in-frame clones and omits some. The data contain 1.5 million to 2.5 million clones, about 94% of them singletons. Sequenced material: naive CD8+ T cells sorted from blood. Every receptor here comes from a young man in good health. Both conserved end residues are part of each CDR3. D genes are given only for firm matches. Not all rows give a size; the values are once, few, many and, for expanded clones, a class.

TRBJ2-5 NA TRBD2 TRBV4-1 CASSQGGTSGLQETQYF
TRBJ1-2 NA NA TRBV7-2 CASSPGVAGVRGYTF
TRBJ1-1 NA TRBD1 TRBV4-2 CASSPSQGVETEAFF
TRBJ1-2 NA NA TRBV12-2 CASRLAGWDRDYGYTF
TRBJ1-1 NA NA TRBV4-1 CASSQVQAGLRTEAFF
TRBJ2-1 NA TRBD2 TRBV11-2 CASSRTSGSDNEQFF
TRBJ1-1 NA NA TRBV9 CASSNLGTEAFF
TRBJ2-7 once NA TRBV2 CASRSGGSYYEQYF
TRBJ1-5 NA NA TRBV4-2 CASSQQSGDKESAQHF
TRBJ2-2 NA TRBD1 TRBV29-1 CSVTLQGSNTGELFF
TRBJ2-2 NA NA TRBV20-1 CSAPELFF
TRBJ2-2 NA NA TRBV6-1 CASSEAARLHTGELFF
TRBJ2-7 NA NA TRBV9 CASSVAIGPYEQYF
TRBJ1-6 NA NA TRBV11-3 CASSLNGSPLHF
TRBJ1-1 once NA TRBV4-1 CASSQTSRGKDTEAFF
TRBJ2-7 NA NA TRBV11-2 CASSPRQAPHYEQYF
TRBJ1-2 NA NA TRBV4-1 CASSQVLGGKYYTF
TRBJ2-7 NA NA TRBV9 CASSVGGVGEQYF
TRBJ2-7 NA TRBD2 TRBV7-8 CASSLALGTRPSYEQYF
TRBJ2-7 NA NA TRBV4-1 CASSRPDSLSHEQYF
TRBJ2-5 NA NA TRBV5-6 CASSFRGVETQYF
TRBJ2-3 NA NA TRBV5-6 CASSLMAGALLSTDTQYF
TRBJ2-7 NA TRBD2 TRBV7-9 CASSPGGRGSRALWEQYF
TRBJ2-1 NA NA TRBV2 CASSEGRIYNNEQFF
TRBJ2-2 NA TRBD2 TRBV4-3 CASSPLAGGLNGELFF
TRBJ2-5 NA TRBD1 TRBV6-5 CASSYSGQGAGETQYF
TRBJ2-1 NA NA TRBV27 CASVTSSREQFF
TRBJ2-7 NA TRBD2 TRBV5-4 CASSSGGLLSYEQYF
TRBJ2-5 NA NA TRBV7-9 CASSSVGDQETQYF
TRBJ2-7 NA NA TRBV6-5 CASSYGGSSFYEQYF
TRBJ1-4 NA NA TRBV2 CASSEALVSVADLNEKLFF
TRBJ2-7 NA TRBD1 TRBV7-2 CASSLAGTGHEQYF
TRBJ2-7 few TRBD1 TRBV10-3 CAISDGTGEYEQYF
TRBJ2-1 NA NA TRBV4-3 CASSQGSGLDNEQFF
TRBJ1-1 NA NA TRBV7-2 CASVDLNTEAFF
TRBJ1-2 NA NA TRBV28 CASSWTEVSGYTF
TRBJ2-2 NA TRBD1 TRBV9 CASSLGGNTGELFF
TRBJ2-1 NA TRBD1 TRBV7-9 CASSLESGTGVYNEQFF
TRBJ2-7 NA NA TRBV27 CASSLSLNLHYEQYF
TRBJ2-7 NA TRBD1 TRBV11-1 CASSLSLGQEVTYEQYF
TRBJ1-1 NA TRBD1 TRBV6-5 CASSVHRGQYTEAFF
TRBJ2-5 NA NA TRBV6-1 CASSDPADRQQETQYF
TRBJ2-1 NA TRBD2 TRBV6-5 CASSPSTSGRDEQFF
TRBJ2-3 NA NA TRBV6-5 CASSYAQGSIDTQYF
TRBJ1-5 NA NA TRBV27 CASSAIMGSNQPQHF
TRBJ2-3 NA TRBD2 TRBV2 CASSDLTLAGGLPVRDTQYF
TRBJ2-3 NA NA TRBV4-1 CASSQPGAGRSDTQYF
TRBJ1-5 NA NA TRBV9 CASSVGGEHQPQHF
TRBJ1-1 NA NA TRBV27 CASSISRNTEAFF
TRBJ2-3 NA TRBD2 TRBV13 CASSIVAGVGADTQYF
TRBJ2-5 NA NA TRBV6-5 CASSYVGAGETQYF
TRBJ2-1 NA NA TRBV2 CASSVLGRSSYNEQFF
TRBJ2-1 NA TRBD2 TRBV6-1 CASTSPSAGGNEQFF